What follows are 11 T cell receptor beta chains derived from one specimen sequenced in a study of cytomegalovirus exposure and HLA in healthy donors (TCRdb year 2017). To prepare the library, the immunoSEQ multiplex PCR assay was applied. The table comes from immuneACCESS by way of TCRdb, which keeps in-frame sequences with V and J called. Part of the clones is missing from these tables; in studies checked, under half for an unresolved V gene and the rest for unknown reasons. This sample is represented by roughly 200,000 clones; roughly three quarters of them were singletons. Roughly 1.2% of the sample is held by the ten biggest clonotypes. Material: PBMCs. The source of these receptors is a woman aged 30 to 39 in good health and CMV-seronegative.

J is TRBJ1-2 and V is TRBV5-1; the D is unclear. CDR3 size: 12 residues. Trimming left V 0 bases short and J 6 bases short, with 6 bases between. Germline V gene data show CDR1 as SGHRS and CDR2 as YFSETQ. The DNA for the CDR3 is TGCGCCAGCAGCTTGGCCGGGGATGGCTACACCTTC. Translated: CASSLAGDGYTF. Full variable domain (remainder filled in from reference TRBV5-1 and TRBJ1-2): KAGVTQTPRYLIKTRGQQVTLSCSPISGHRSVSWYQQTPGQGLQFLFEYFSETQRNKGNFPGRFSGRQFSNSRSEMNVSTLELGDSALYLCASSLAGDGYTFGSGTRLTVV.

The CDR3 loop reads CASSASTQNTEAFF. In DNA form, the CDR3 reads TGCGCCAGCAGCGCGTCGACACAGAACACTGAAGCTTTCTTT. The rearrangement uses TRBV5-1 and TRBJ1-1; D is unclear. The CDR3 is made up of 14 amino acids. The V end lost 4 bases, the J end lost 1 base, and 11 bases lay between the germline ends. Germline V gene lookup returns CDR1 SGHRS and CDR2 YFSETQ.

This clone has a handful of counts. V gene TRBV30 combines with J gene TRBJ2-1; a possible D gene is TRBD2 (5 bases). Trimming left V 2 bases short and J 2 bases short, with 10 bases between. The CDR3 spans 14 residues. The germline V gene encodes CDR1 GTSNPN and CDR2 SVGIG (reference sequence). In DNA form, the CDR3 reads TGTGCCTGGAGTAGGACTCCGGCCTACAATGAGCAGTTCTTC. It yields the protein CAWSRTPAYNEQFF.

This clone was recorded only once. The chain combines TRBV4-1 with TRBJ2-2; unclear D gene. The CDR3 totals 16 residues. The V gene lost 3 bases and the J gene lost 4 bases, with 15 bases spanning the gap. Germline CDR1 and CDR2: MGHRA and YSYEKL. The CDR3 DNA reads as TGCGCCAGCAGCCACCCCCTCCCCGAGAGCACCGGGGAGCTGTTTTTT. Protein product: CASSHPLPESTGELFF.

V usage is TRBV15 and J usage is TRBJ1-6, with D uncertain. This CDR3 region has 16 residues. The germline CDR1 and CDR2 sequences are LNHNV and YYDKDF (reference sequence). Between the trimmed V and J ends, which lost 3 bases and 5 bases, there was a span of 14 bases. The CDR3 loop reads CATSRGVSTNNSPLHF. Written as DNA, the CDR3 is TGTGCCACCAGCAGGGGAGTCTCGACAAATAATTCACCCCTCCACTTT.

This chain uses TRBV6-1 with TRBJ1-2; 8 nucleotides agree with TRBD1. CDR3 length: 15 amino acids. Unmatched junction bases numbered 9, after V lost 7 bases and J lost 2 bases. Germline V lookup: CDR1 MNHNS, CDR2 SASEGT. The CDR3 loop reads CASILVQGANYGYTF. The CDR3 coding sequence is TGTGCCAGCATACTAGTCCAGGGGGCGAACTATGGCTACACCTTC.

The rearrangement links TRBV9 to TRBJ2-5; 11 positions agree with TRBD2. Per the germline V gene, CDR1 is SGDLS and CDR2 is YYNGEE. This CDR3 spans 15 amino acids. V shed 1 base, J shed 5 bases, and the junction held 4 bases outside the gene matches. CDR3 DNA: TGTGCCAGCAGCGTATTGGTAGCGGGGGGGGAGACCCAGTACTTC. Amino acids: CASSVLVAGGETQYF.

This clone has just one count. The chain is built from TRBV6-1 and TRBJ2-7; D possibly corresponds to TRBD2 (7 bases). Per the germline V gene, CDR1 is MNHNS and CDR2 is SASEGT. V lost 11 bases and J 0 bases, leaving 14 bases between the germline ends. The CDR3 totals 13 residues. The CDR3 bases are TGTGCCTTCGGGGGGCGGGACTCCTACGAGCAGTACTTC. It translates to CAFGGRDSYEQYF.

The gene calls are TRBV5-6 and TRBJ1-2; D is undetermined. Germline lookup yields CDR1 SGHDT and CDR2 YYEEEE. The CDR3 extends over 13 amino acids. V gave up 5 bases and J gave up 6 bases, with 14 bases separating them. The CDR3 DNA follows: TGTGCCAGCAGACACCAGGAGGCCAATGGCTACACCTTC. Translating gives CASRHQEANGYTF.

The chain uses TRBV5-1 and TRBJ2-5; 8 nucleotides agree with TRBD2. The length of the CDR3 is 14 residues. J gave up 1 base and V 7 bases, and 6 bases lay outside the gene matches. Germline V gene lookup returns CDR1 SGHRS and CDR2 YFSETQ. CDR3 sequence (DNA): TGCGCCAGCTTCGGAAGCGGGAGCCAAGAGACCCAGTACTTC. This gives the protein CASFGSGSQETQYF. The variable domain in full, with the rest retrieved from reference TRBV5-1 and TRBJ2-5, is KAGVTQTPRYLIKTRGQQVTLSCSPISGHRSVSWYQQTPGQGLQFLFEYFSETQRNKGNFPGRFSGRQFSNSRSEMNVSTLELGDSALYLCASFGSGSQETQYFGPGTRLLVL.

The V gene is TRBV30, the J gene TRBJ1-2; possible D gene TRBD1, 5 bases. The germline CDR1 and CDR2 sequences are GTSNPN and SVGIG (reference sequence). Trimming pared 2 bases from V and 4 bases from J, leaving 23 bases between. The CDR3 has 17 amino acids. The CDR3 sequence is CAWSRLGTGPRTYGYTF. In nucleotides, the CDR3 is TGTGCCTGGAGTAGGTTGGGAACAGGCCCAAGGACCTATGGCTACACCTTC.